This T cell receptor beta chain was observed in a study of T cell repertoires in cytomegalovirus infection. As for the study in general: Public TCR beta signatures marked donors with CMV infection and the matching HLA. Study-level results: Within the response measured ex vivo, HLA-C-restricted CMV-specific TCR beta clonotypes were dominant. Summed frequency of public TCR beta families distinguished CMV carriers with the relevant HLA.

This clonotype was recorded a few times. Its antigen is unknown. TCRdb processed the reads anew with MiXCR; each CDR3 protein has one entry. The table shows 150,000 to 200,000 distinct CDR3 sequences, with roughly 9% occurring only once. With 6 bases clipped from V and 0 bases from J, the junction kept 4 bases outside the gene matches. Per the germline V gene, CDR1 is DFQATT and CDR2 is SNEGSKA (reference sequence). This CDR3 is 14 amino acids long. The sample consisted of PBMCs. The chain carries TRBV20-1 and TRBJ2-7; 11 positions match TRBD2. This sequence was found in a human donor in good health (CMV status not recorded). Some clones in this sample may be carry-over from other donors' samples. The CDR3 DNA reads TGCAGTGCCAGAACTAGCGGGAGCTCCTACGAGCAGTACTTC. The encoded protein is CSARTSGSSYEQYF.